This T cell receptor beta chain comes out of a study of Ad26.COV2.S vaccination and SARS-CoV-2 variants (dated by TCRdb to the early 2020s). Background for the entire study: Donors in the vaccine arm were drawn from COV1001, a phase I-IIa trial of Ad26.COV2.S in healthy adults that was multicentre, randomized, double-blind and placebo-controlled. A total of approximately 30 samples were included in the TCR-sequenced set, comprising around 19 Ad26.COV2.S vaccine recipients, 5 placebo recipients and 8 SARS-CoV-2 convalescent individuals. Participants in the trial were split at random into five groups of five each, receiving low-dose or high-dose Ad26.COV2.S once or twice, or else placebo on both occasions. TCRbeta repertoire sequencing served as the tool for gauging how specific and how broad the SARS-CoV-2-reactive T cell receptors were following Ad26.COV2.S vaccination. Throughout the experiments and outcome assessment, investigators stayed blinded to trial group allocation. Ad26.COV2.S was given intramuscularly at 5x10^10 or 1x10^11 viral particles, as a single shot or as two shots 56 days apart.

The immunoSEQ Assay was used to sequence TCRbeta CDR3 regions. After extraction, genomic DNA underwent amplification by bias-controlled multiplex PCR, followed by high-throughput sequencing. As for the original processing: To quantify the absolute abundance of each unique TCRbeta CDR3 region, sequences were collapsed and filtered. T cell fraction was estimated by normalizing TCRbeta template counts to usable DNA, with usable DNA measured through amplification of reference genes found in all nucleated cells. Repertoire TCRs were annotated as SARS-CoV-2-specific by exact matching of V gene, CDR3 amino acid sequence and J gene to a known reactive TCR set. MIRA supplied the reference SARS-CoV-2 TCR set, which was filtered for enrichment in COVID-19-positive ImmuneCODE repertoires so that public or cross-reactive TCRs were removed. Using the MIRA antigens, annotated TCRs were further analysed by specific ORF or by position within an ORF. Depth was the summed frequency of annotated unique rearrangements, while breadth was defined as annotated unique rearrangements over total unique productive rearrangements. Two-sided Wilcoxon rank-sum tests were used to compare TCR breadth between groups. In TCRdb, the immuneACCESS table is reduced to in-frame sequences with V and J assigned. These tables do not hold every clone; where another copy was compared, an unresolved V gene accounts for under half, and the others remain unexplained. V and J calls and clone size come straight from that table; D and trimming were deduced from the DNA. For this sample the table gives 300,000 to 400,000 clones, of which just over 85% were detected only once. 1.9% of the sample goes to the ten largest clones.

Study-wide findings and limitations: Vaccine and placebo recipients had comparable non-spike TCR breadth, which fits with the vaccine containing only spike. Substantial breadth of spike-specific CD8+ and CD4+ T cell responses was reported after vaccination. Higher spike-specific TCR breadth was observed in Ad26.COV2.S recipients than in placebo recipients (P = 0.0014). The study was not powered to compare responses between vaccine doses or regimens. The authors noted that the TCR breadth and depth analyses may have underestimated total T cell responses.

The sample's treatment or condition label, decoded: around 19 received Ad26.COV2.S at low or high dose, single or two shots; about 5 received placebo; per-sample allocation not given. For vaccine and placebo recipients, the sequenced repertoires came from samples collected on day 63 after the first injection. In Cohort 1b, 20 to 25 adults aged 18-55 years were enrolled at a single site in Boston, USA, between 29 July and 7 August 2020. Ad26.COV2.S was a replication-incompetent adenovirus type 26 vector that expressed a prefusion-stabilized SARS-CoV-2 spike protein derived from the original Wuhan strain. The CDR3, from cysteine to phenylalanine, totals 15 residues. Only the CDR3 part of the read is kept: 45 bases, read in frame from the first base. The germline V gene (reference sequence) provides CDR1 LNHDA and CDR2 SQIVND. V is cut back by 7 bases and J by 6 bases, with 8 bases in the junction unmatched.

This clone was picked up one time. Its antigen is still unknown. There are no base qualities to consult, and no much larger clone falls within one base. Sequenced material: peripheral blood, taken in a trial of Ad26.COV2.S vaccine versus placebo. This sequence originates from a person aged 18-65 years who received the Ad26.COV2.S COVID-19 vaccine or a placebo. Recombination connected TRBV19 to TRBJ2-1; 11 nucleotides in the junction match TRBD2. The CDR3 reads as follows: CASTSRLAGSNEQFF. The nucleotides are TGTGCCAGTACCTCGAGACTAGCGGGATCCAATGAGCAGTTCTTC.